These 18 T cell receptor beta chains were sequenced from one sample in a study of T cells expressing NK-cell markers. With the 5' RACE reads reprocessed, TCRdb shows one record per CDR3 protein and no DNA. Its table records some 150,000 distinct CDR3 sequences. The sequenced material came from blood T cells: a sorted CD56 or NKG2C T cell subset, CD4+ or CD8+ T cells, or bulk PBMC T cells (not recorded which). These receptors all come from a man aged 18 to 35 in good health.

The rearrangement joins TRBV20-1 to TRBJ1-5; no DNA is available, so the TRBD1 call from TCRdb remains unchecked. CDR1 is DFQATT, CDR2 SNEGSKA, per germline (reference sequence). This CDR3 has 15 amino acids. This CDR3 is CSASGTGRPDQPQHF.

This rearrangement joins TRBV12-5 to TRBJ2-2; the D call from TCRdb, TRBD1, cannot be confirmed without DNA. This CDR3 contains 16 residues. Germline values: CDR1 LGHNT, CDR2 FRNRAP. This CDR3 reads CASGLAATGMAGELFF.

V and J are TRBV20-1 and TRBJ2-3; the D gene TCRdb calls, TRBD2, cannot be checked with no DNA. This CDR3 has 16 amino acids. Per germline, CDR1 DFQATT and CDR2 SNEGSKA (reference sequence). This CDR3 is CSARVSQREHPDTQYF.

This chain joins TRBV6-5 and TRBJ2-1; TCRdb gives TRBD1 as the D gene, but with no DNA this cannot be confirmed. CDR1 MNHEY and CDR2 SVGAGI come from the germline V gene. The CDR3 is made up of 11 amino acids. The CDR3 sequence is CASTGNNEQFF.

The chain couples TRBV7-9 to TRBJ2-7; absent DNA, TCRdb's TRBD2 call cannot be checked. Germline V gives CDR1 SEHNR, CDR2 FQNEAQ (reference sequence). This CDR3 spans 13 amino acids. CDR3 residues: CASSPSTFPEQYF.

This sequence joins TRBV9 and TRBJ1-1; the D gene TCRdb calls, TRBD1, cannot be checked with no DNA. The CDR3 has 15 amino acids. Germline assignment: CDR1 SGDLS and CDR2 YYNGEE. The CDR3: CASSVGDRTNTEAFF.

The chain recombines TRBV11-2 with TRBJ2-2. Germline CDR1 SGHAT, CDR2 FQNNGV. The CDR3 is 13 amino acids. The CDR3 region is CASSLSMGGELFF.

This chain joins TRBV4-1 and TRBJ2-1. The CDR3 has 17 amino acids. The germline V gene encodes CDR1 MGHRA and CDR2 YSYEKL. The CDR3 spells CASSLTEGGRAHNEQFF.

This sequence joins TRBV5-1 and TRBJ2-6; the D call of TRBD2 rests on TCRdb alone, since no DNA is present to check it. The germline V gene encodes CDR1 SGHRS and CDR2 YFSETQ. This CDR3 region has 18 residues. The CDR3 here is CASSLWSGRYSGANVLTF. Using reference TRBV5-1 and TRBJ2-6 for the parts outside the CDR3, the full variable domain is KAGVTQTPRYLIKTRGQQVTLSCSPISGHRSVSWYQQTPGQGLQFLFEYFSETQRNKGNFPGRFSGRQFSNSRSEMNVSTLELGDSALYLCASSLWSGRYSGANVLTFGAGSRLTVL.

The chain's CDR3 is CAWGTTIVGEQFF. The V call is TRBV30, the J call TRBJ2-1. The CDR3 is 13 residues long. The germline gives CDR1 GTSNPN, CDR2 SVGIG (reference sequence).

This chain's CDR3 is CASSFGHMTRSEQFF. The rearrangement links TRBV12-3 or TRBV12-4 to TRBJ2-1; the D call of TRBD2 rests on TCRdb alone, since no DNA is present to check it. The CDR3 consists of 15 residues.

The gene calls are TRBV27 and TRBJ2-5; absent DNA, TCRdb's TRBD1 call cannot be checked. This CDR3 region has 16 residues. CDR1 is MNHEY and CDR2 is SMNVEV in the germline V gene (reference sequence). Here the CDR3 reads CASSLNWAGGRETQYF.

The rearrangement links TRBV19 to TRBJ1-4; TCRdb gives TRBD1 as the D gene, but with no DNA this cannot be confirmed. The CDR3 spans 13 residues. Germline values: CDR1 LNHDA, CDR2 SQIVND (reference sequence). The CDR3 here is CASSTLTGAKLFF.

The gene calls are TRBV29-1 and TRBJ2-3; TCRdb's D call, TRBD2, is unchecked because there is no DNA. The CDR3 is 15 amino acids. Germline-derived CDR1 and CDR2 are SQVTM and ANQGSEA. The CDR3 sequence is CSAARLAGSSDTQYF.

The V and J genes are TRBV27 and TRBJ2-5; the TRBD2 assignment by TCRdb is unverifiable without DNA. Germline V lookup: CDR1 MNHEY, CDR2 SMNVEV (reference sequence). The length of the CDR3 is 14 residues. The CDR3 loop reads CASSLFAGGETQYF.

The chain links TRBV15 to TRBJ2-7; TCRdb reports TRBD1, a call that lacks DNA to check it against. This CDR3 is 13 amino acids long. The germline V gene encodes CDR1 LNHNV and CDR2 YYDKDF (reference sequence). The CDR3 region is CATSSGTGYEQYF.

The CDR3 region is CASGLVQGGAGELFF. The chain recombines TRBV12-5 with TRBJ2-2; TCRdb calls TRBD1, which cannot be checked without DNA. The CDR3 has 15 residues. The germline V gene has CDR1 LGHNT and CDR2 FRNRAP. Full variable domain (rest looked up from reference TRBV12-5 and TRBJ2-2): DARVTQTPRHKVTEMGQEVTMRCQPILGHNTVFWYRQTMMQGLELLAYFRNRAPLDDSGMPKDRFSAEMPDATLATLKIQPSEPRDSAVYFCASGLVQGGAGELFFGEGSRLTVL.

This CDR3 is CASSLAKESTDTQYF. The genes are TRBV5-4 and TRBJ2-3. CDR3 length: 15 residues. Germline assignment: CDR1 SGHNT and CDR2 YYREEE (reference sequence).